A selection of T cell receptor beta chains follows, all from one sample in a study of cytomegalovirus exposure and HLA in healthy donors. Sequenced by immunoSEQ multiplex PCR; TCRdb stores in-frame clones only, minus some. The sample includes some 160,000 clones, roughly 80% of them seen just once. The sequenced sample was PBMCs. All receptors come from a woman aged 25 to 45 in good health and CMV-seronegative. The CDR3 runs from the conserved cysteine through the conserved F or W. Each record gives: clone size, D gene, V gene, J gene, CDR3 DNA, CDR3 protein. A D gene is named only where the DNA matches it firmly. Clone size appears in some rows only: once, few, many, or a class for an expanded clone.

abundance: few
d_gene: TRBD1
v_gene: TRBV9
j_gene: TRBJ1-3
CDR3nt: TGTGCCAGCAGCACCCGGACAGGTTCTGGAAACACCATATATTTT
CDR3aa: CASSTRTGSGNTIYF

abundance: .
d_gene: .
v_gene: TRBV4-2
j_gene: TRBJ2-1
CDR3nt: TGTGCCAGCAGCCCGGGAATGGCGGATTTATACAATGAGCAGTTCTTC
CDR3aa: CASSPGMADLYNEQFF

abundance: .
d_gene: .
v_gene: TRBV6-4
j_gene: TRBJ1-5
CDR3nt: TGTGCCAGCAGTCAGGCAGAAAATCAGCCCCAGCATTTT
CDR3aa: CASSQAENQPQHF

abundance: .
d_gene: .
v_gene: TRBV5-4
j_gene: TRBJ2-1
CDR3nt: TGTGCCATCTCGGACTATTCAACCTACAATGAGCAGTTCTTC
CDR3aa: CAISDYSTYNEQFF

abundance: few
d_gene: .
v_gene: TRBV1
j_gene: TRBJ2-5
CDR3nt: TGCACCAGCAGCGAGGAGACTAGCAGGGAGACCCAGTACTTC
CDR3aa: CTSSEETSRETQYF

abundance: .
d_gene: .
v_gene: TRBV5-1
j_gene: TRBJ1-3
CDR3nt: TGCGCCAGCAGCGTAGAAGGAAACACCATATATTTT
CDR3aa: CASSVEGNTIYF

abundance: .
d_gene: TRBD1
v_gene: TRBV5-1
j_gene: TRBJ2-3
CDR3nt: TGCGCCAGCAGCAATGGACAGGGTACTAGCACAGATACGCAGTATTTT
CDR3aa: CASSNGQGTSTDTQYF

abundance: .
d_gene: .
v_gene: TRBV6-1
j_gene: TRBJ2-7
CDR3nt: TGTGCCAGCAGCCATCGACAGGGACTGGGAGAGCAGTACTTC
CDR3aa: CASSHRQGLGEQYF

abundance: .
d_gene: .
v_gene: TRBV7-8
j_gene: TRBJ1-1
CDR3nt: TGTGCCAGCAGACAAACACAGCTCAACACTGAAGCTTTCTTT
CDR3aa: CASRQTQLNTEAFF

abundance: .
d_gene: .
v_gene: TRBV6-6
j_gene: TRBJ1-6
CDR3nt: TGTGCCAGCAGATCGCAGGTTTCACCCCTCCACTTT
CDR3aa: CASRSQVSPLHF

abundance: .
d_gene: .
v_gene: TRBV7-2
j_gene: TRBJ2-7
CDR3nt: TGTGCCAGCAGCTTCTCCGCGGCCTACGAGCAGTACTTC
CDR3aa: CASSFSAAYEQYF

abundance: .
d_gene: .
v_gene: TRBV7-8
j_gene: TRBJ1-4
CDR3nt: TGTGCCAGCAGCGTACCGGACAGTAATGAAAAACTGTTTTTT
CDR3aa: CASSVPDSNEKLFF

abundance: .
d_gene: .
v_gene: TRBV5-8
j_gene: TRBJ2-2
CDR3nt: TGTGCCAGCAGCTTTAGACCCCTGAGAATCTCGGGGACCGGGGAGCTGTTTTTT
CDR3aa: CASSFRPLRISGTGELFF

abundance: once
d_gene: .
v_gene: TRBV2
j_gene: TRBJ1-5
CDR3nt: TGTGCCAGCTACAGGGAGCTCAATCAGCCCCAGCATTTT
CDR3aa: CASYRELNQPQHF

abundance: .
d_gene: .
v_gene: TRBV6-5
j_gene: TRBJ1-2
CDR3nt: TGTGCCAGCAGTTCCCTGGGGGGAATGTATGGCTACACCTTC
CDR3aa: CASSSLGGMYGYTF

abundance: .
d_gene: .
v_gene: TRBV30
j_gene: TRBJ1-5
CDR3nt: TGTGCCTGGACCCCGGGCGGGGGCGGTCAGCCCCAGCATTTT
CDR3aa: CAWTPGGGGQPQHF

abundance: .
d_gene: TRBD1
v_gene: TRBV2
j_gene: TRBJ2-7
CDR3nt: TGTGCCAGCAGCCCGGGACAGGGCTCCTACGAGCAGTACTTT
CDR3aa: CASSPGQGSYEQYF

abundance: .
d_gene: .
v_gene: TRBV6-5
j_gene: TRBJ2-7
CDR3nt: TGTGCCAGCAGTTACGGGCCCCCCCGAGTTGACGAGCAGTACTTC
CDR3aa: CASSYGPPRVDEQYF

abundance: .
d_gene: TRBD2
v_gene: TRBV19
j_gene: TRBJ2-3
CDR3nt: TGTGCCAGTAGTGCGAGACTAGCGGTGGCTAGCACAGATACGCAGTATTTT
CDR3aa: CASSARLAVASTDTQYF

abundance: few
d_gene: .
v_gene: TRBV10-2
j_gene: TRBJ1-2
CDR3nt: TGCGCCAGCAGTGAGCGAGGAGCTAACTATGGCTACACCTTC
CDR3aa: CASSERGANYGYTF

abundance: .
d_gene: TRBD1
v_gene: TRBV5-1
j_gene: TRBJ1-4
CDR3nt: TGCGCCAGCAGCCCTTCCGGGACAGGGGTGGAAAAACTGTTTTTT
CDR3aa: CASSPSGTGVEKLFF

abundance: .
d_gene: TRBD1
v_gene: TRBV9
j_gene: TRBJ1-2
CDR3nt: TGTGCCAGCAGCGAGGGGACAGGGAGTATTAATGGCTACACCTTC
CDR3aa: CASSEGTGSINGYTF

abundance: .
d_gene: .
v_gene: TRBV5-4
j_gene: TRBJ2-6
CDR3nt: TGTGCCAGCAGCTTAAAGAGGGCTGGGGCCAACGTCCTGACTTTC
CDR3aa: CASSLKRAGANVLTF

abundance: .
d_gene: .
v_gene: TRBV6-1
j_gene: TRBJ2-3
CDR3nt: TGTGCCAGCAGTGAACCCTTAAATACGCAGTATTTT
CDR3aa: CASSEPLNTQYF

abundance: few
d_gene: TRBD2
v_gene: TRBV27
j_gene: TRBJ2-1
CDR3nt: TGTGCCAGCAGTTCCCGTAGCGGGGGAAATGAGCAGTTCTTC
CDR3aa: CASSSRSGGNEQFF

abundance: .
d_gene: .
v_gene: TRBV5-8
j_gene: TRBJ2-1
CDR3nt: TGTGCCAGCAGCGGGGGCCATGAGCAGTTCTTC
CDR3aa: CASSGGHEQFF

abundance: .
d_gene: .
v_gene: TRBV2
j_gene: TRBJ1-4
CDR3nt: TGTGCCAGCAGTGGAGCTGTGGCAGGGGTTTATGAAAAACTGTTTTTT
CDR3aa: CASSGAVAGVYEKLFF

abundance: few
d_gene: TRBD2
v_gene: TRBV2
j_gene: TRBJ2-1
CDR3nt: TGTGCCAGCAGGCCTAGCGGATACAATGAGCAGTTCTTC
CDR3aa: CASRPSGYNEQFF

abundance: .
d_gene: .
v_gene: TRBV25-1
j_gene: TRBJ1-1
CDR3nt: TGTGCCAGCAGTGACAGGGCCTGGGGTGAAGCTTTCTTT
CDR3aa: CASSDRAWGEAFF

abundance: .
d_gene: TRBD1
v_gene: TRBV6-1
j_gene: TRBJ1-1
CDR3nt: TGTGCCAGCAGTCCGCGACAGGGGGCGACTGAAGCTTTCTTT
CDR3aa: CASSPRQGATEAFF

abundance: .
d_gene: .
v_gene: TRBV30
j_gene: TRBJ2-7
CDR3nt: TGTGCCTGGAGTGTCCGGGGGGCGCCTAATAAAGGCCTCTTC
CDR3aa: CAWSVRGAPNKGLF

abundance: .
d_gene: TRBD1
v_gene: TRBV18
j_gene: TRBJ1-2
CDR3nt: TGTGCCAGCTCACCAGGGACAGGGGACTATGGCTACACCTTC
CDR3aa: CASSPGTGDYGYTF

abundance: .
d_gene: .
v_gene: TRBV5-1
j_gene: TRBJ1-5
CDR3nt: TGCGCCAGCAGCTTGGACGGAGTCACCCAGCATTTT
CDR3aa: CASSLDGVTQHF

abundance: few
d_gene: TRBD1
v_gene: TRBV7-3
j_gene: TRBJ2-1
CDR3nt: TGTGCCAGCAGCTTAGACAGGGACAATGAGCAGTTCTTC
CDR3aa: CASSLDRDNEQFF

abundance: .
d_gene: .
v_gene: TRBV5-1
j_gene: TRBJ2-5
CDR3nt: TGCGCCAGCAGCTTGGGGCCGGGGTCCCAAGAGACCCAGTACTTC
CDR3aa: CASSLGPGSQETQYF

abundance: .
d_gene: .
v_gene: TRBV5-1
j_gene: TRBJ1-5
CDR3nt: TGCGCCAGCAGCTTGCAGGCAGGGAATCAGCCCCAGCATTTT
CDR3aa: CASSLQAGNQPQHF

abundance: many
d_gene: .
v_gene: TRBV28
j_gene: TRBJ1-4
CDR3nt: TGTGCCAGCAGCTTAGAGGGAATCGTAGATGAAAAACTGTTTTTT
CDR3aa: CASSLEGIVDEKLFF

abundance: .
d_gene: .
v_gene: TRBV5-1
j_gene: TRBJ2-3
CDR3nt: TGCGCCAGCAGCTTGTGGCCGGGGGGCCCCACAGATACGCAGTATTTT
CDR3aa: CASSLWPGGPTDTQYF

abundance: .
d_gene: .
v_gene: TRBV6-6
j_gene: TRBJ2-5
CDR3nt: TGTGCCAGCGGTCCGCGGTTTGGGCAAGAGACCCAGTACTTC
CDR3aa: CASGPRFGQETQYF